This entry lists 22 T cell receptor beta chains sequenced from one sample in a study of Graves' ophthalmopathy and Graves' hyperthyroidism. Amplified material comprised TCR beta CDR3 regions derived from RNA transcripts. First-round RT-PCR employed HTBI primers, with a second-round multiplex PCR after it. In TCRdb, the multiplex PCR reads were re-called with MiXCR into one record per CDR3 protein. The sample records over 500,000 distinct CDR3 sequences, about a fifth being singletons. The material sequenced was peripheral blood. These receptors were taken from a woman aged 18-29 years with stable Graves' hyperthyroidism. Some clones in this sample may be carry-over from other donors' samples.

There are many counts of this clonotype. The chain links TRBV6-1 to TRBJ1-1; D not certain. Germline values: CDR1 MNHNS, CDR2 SASEGT. The V gene lost 7 bases and the J gene lost 6 bases, with 15 bases spanning the gap. The CDR3 contains 13 residues. The CDR3 is CASTLSGFPEAFF. For the CDR3, the DNA is TGTGCCAGCACTCTTTCGGGGTTCCCTGAAGCTTTCTTT.

This clonotype showed up many times. In DNA, the CDR3 is TGTGCCAGGGAGGCAGGAGATAACTATGGCTACACCTTC. This translates into CAREAGDNYGYTF. The chain is built from TRBV2 and TRBJ1-2, with D unresolved. Germline CDR1 SNHLY, CDR2 FYNNEI. The CDR3 loop spans 13 amino acids. Trimming pared 9 bases from V and 1 base from J, leaving 12 bases between.

The V and J genes are TRBV2 and TRBJ2-7; TRBD2 matches at 8 bases. CDR1 and CDR2 (germline): SNHLY, FYNNEI. The CDR3 covers 16 residues. V lost 2 bases, J lost 3 bases, and 9 bases stayed unmatched. The CDR3 here is CASSEFGGLAGYEQYF. For the CDR3, the DNA is TGTGCCAGCAGTGAATTTGGCGGACTAGCAGGCTACGAGCAGTACTTC.

This clonotype appeared many times. The chain has TRBV7-8 and TRBJ2-5; 7 bases match TRBD2. Germline trimming cut 3 bases from V and 2 bases from J; bases unmatched to any gene: 3. The CDR3 contains 14 residues. The germline gives CDR1 SGHVS, CDR2 FQNEAQ. In DNA, the CDR3 is TGTGCCAGCAGCTTCGATAGCGGGCAAGAGACCCAGTACTTC. Translation: CASSFDSGQETQYF.

This clonotype showed up just a few times. The CDR3 nucleotides are TGTGCCATCGGAGGGACAGGGGGCCCTGGGGCCAACGTCCTGACTTTC. This codes for CAIGGTGGPGANVLTF. The chain employs TRBV10-3 and TRBJ2-6; 12 nucleotides line up with TRBD1. From germline, CDR1 is ENHRY and CDR2 SYGVKD. Trimming removed 8 bases from V and 2 bases from J; junction bases left unmatched: 4. CDR3 length equals 16 residues.

This clonotype was observed many times. The chain links TRBV20-1 to TRBJ1-2; no reliable D call. Deletions cut 3 bases from V and 4 bases from J, with 12 bases between. This CDR3 is 13 amino acids long. Germline assignment: CDR1 DFQATT and CDR2 SNEGSKA (reference sequence). The CDR3: CSASVQEGYGYTF. For the CDR3, the DNA is TGCAGTGCTAGCGTTCAGGAGGGCTATGGCTACACCTTC.

The chain carries TRBV3-1 and TRBJ2-7; 10 nucleotides match TRBD1. Per the germline V gene, CDR1 is LGHDT and CDR2 is YNNKEL (reference sequence). V trimming: 1 base; J trimming: 3 bases; junction bases outside the gene matches: 3. The CDR3 loop spans 15 amino acids. CDR3 in DNA: TGTGCCAGCAGCCAAGGACGGACAGGGGGCTACGAGCAGTACTTC. Residues: CASSQGRTGGYEQYF.

This clonotype was observed many times. The chain uses TRBV7-8 and TRBJ2-7; 11 bases line up with TRBD1. The V gene's germline CDR1 is SGHVS and CDR2 FQNEAQ. The V segment lost 7 bases and the J segment 6 bases; nucleotides outside the gene matches: 8. The CDR3 is made up of 14 amino acids. CDR3 bases: TGTGCCAGCATTCTGGACAGGGGGCTAGTCGAGCAGTACTTC. The encoded protein is CASILDRGLVEQYF.

This clonotype was seen at least ten times. This chain uses TRBV20-1 with TRBJ1-2, with a weak D call TRBD1 (6 bases). V gave up 7 bases and J gave up 4 bases, with 16 bases separating them. This CDR3 comprises 13 residues. Germline CDR1 is DFQATT and CDR2 is SNEGSKA (reference sequence). The CDR3 region is CSVSTGPLYGYTF. Here the CDR3 DNA reads TGCAGTGTTTCTACAGGGCCCCTCTATGGCTACACCTTC.

V gene TRBV12-3 or TRBV12-4 combines with J gene TRBJ2-7, with TRBD1 matching over 7 bases. With 6 bases clipped from V and 5 bases from J, the junction kept 16 bases outside the gene matches. The CDR3 spans 16 residues. CDR3: CASSTPHGTVLHEQYF. The CDR3 DNA is TGTGCCAGCAGCACACCCCACGGGACAGTTCTCCACGAGCAGTACTTC.

This sequence joins TRBV6-4 and TRBJ1-2; TRBD1 aligns across 7 bases. V trimming: 3 bases; J trimming: 7 bases; junction bases outside the gene matches: 5. From germline, CDR1 is MRHNA and CDR2 SNTAGT. This CDR3 has 13 residues. This chain's CDR3 is CASSDPGGVGYTF. Here the CDR3 DNA reads TGTGCCAGCAGTGATCCAGGGGGTGTTGGCTACACCTTC.

The chain employs TRBV28 and TRBJ2-5, with 7 bases that match TRBD1. This CDR3 spans 15 amino acids. Germline trimming cut 6 bases from V and 1 base from J; bases unmatched to any gene: 8. Germline loops: CDR1 MDHEN, CDR2 SYDVKM. For the CDR3, the DNA is TGTGCCAGCAGACGGACAGGTTTGGGCCAAGAGACCCAGTACTTC. Translated: CASRRTGLGQETQYF. Combining the CDR3 with reference TRBV28 and TRBJ2-5 gives the whole variable domain DVKVTQSSRYLVKRTGEKVFLECVQDMDHENMFWYRQDPGLGLRLIYFSYDVKMKEKGDIPEGYSVSREKKERFSLILESASTNQTSMYLCASRRTGLGQETQYFGPGTRLLVL.

This clonotype appeared many times. The V gene is TRBV12-3 or TRBV12-4, the J gene TRBJ1-2; D gene uncertain. Trimming removed 3 bases at V and 10 bases at J, with 18 bases between. This CDR3 is built from 14 residues. The CDR3 loop reads CASSFSVHRVDYTF. CDR3 sequence (DNA): TGTGCCAGCAGTTTTTCTGTCCATAGGGTGGACTACACCTTC.

This clonotype was found many times. The chain combines TRBV13 with TRBJ1-2; D perhaps matches TRBD1 (5 bases). The length of the CDR3 is 14 residues. The germline V and J ends were trimmed by 0 bases and 3 bases, with 8 bases remaining between them. The germline gives CDR1 PRHDT, CDR2 FYEKMQ (reference sequence). The DNA of the CDR3 is TGTGCCAGCAGCTTAGGAGGGGCCGACTATGGCTACACCTTC. Protein: CASSLGGADYGYTF.

In regard to this clonotype: One junction end does not reproduce the germline sequence, and a read error may be involved. The CDR3 nucleotides are TGTGCCAGCAGCTTAAGAGTAACCGGGGAGCTGTTGTTT. Translation gives CASSLRVTGELLF. The chain joins TRBV7-3 to TRBJ2-2; a possible D gene is TRBD2 (5 bases). CDR1 is SGHTA, CDR2 FQGTGA, per germline. This CDR3 comprises 13 residues.

This clonotype was detected ten times or more. V usage is TRBV30 and J usage is TRBJ1-2, with D possibly matching TRBD1 (6 bases). From germline, CDR1 is GTSNPN and CDR2 SVGIG (reference sequence). V dropped 0 bases and J dropped 6 bases, with 14 bases sitting between them. This CDR3 is 14 amino acids long. This CDR3 is CAWSVSAGANGYTF. The CDR3 region has the DNA TGTGCCTGGAGTGTATCGGCGGGGGCGAATGGCTACACCTTC.

This clonotype came up once. This could be a read error, since a much larger clone is one nucleotide away. The rearrangement links TRBV7-2 to TRBJ2-7; D might be TRBD1 (6 bases). Germline V gene data show CDR1 as SGHTA and CDR2 as FQGNSA. This CDR3 has 14 amino acids. The CDR3 region is CASSPDRTYYEQDF. CDR3 nucleotide sequence: TGTGCCAGCAGCCCCGACAGGACCTACTACGAGCAGGACTTC.

This chain connects TRBV6-2 or TRBV6-3 to TRBJ2-5, with D tentatively TRBD1 (6 bases). The CDR3 runs 20 residues. Between the trimmed V and J ends, which lost 2 bases and 0 bases, there was a span of 25 bases. From germline, CDR1 is MNHEY and CDR2 SVGEGT. CDR3 in DNA: TGTGCCAGCAGTTACGCTACGAAGCAGGGGCCAGGAGATAACCAAGAGACCCAGTACTTC. Translated, it gives CASSYATKQGPGDNQETQYF.

This clonotype has at least ten counts. The rearrangement joins TRBV15 to TRBJ2-7; TRBD1 matches at 10 bases. This CDR3 spans 16 amino acids. CDR1 is LNHNV and CDR2 is YYDKDF in the germline V gene (reference sequence). V lost 0 bases, J lost 5 bases, and 7 bases stayed unmatched. The CDR3 is CATSRDSWDRGHEQYF. The CDR3 DNA sequence: TGTGCCACCAGCAGAGATTCGTGGGACAGGGGACACGAGCAGTACTTC.

This clonotype showed up just a few times. The V gene is TRBV3-1, the J gene TRBJ1-6, with 8 bases aligning to TRBD1. With 1 base clipped from V and 9 bases from J, the junction kept 8 bases outside the gene matches. This CDR3 comprises 16 residues. Per the germline V gene, CDR1 is LGHDT and CDR2 is YNNKEL (reference sequence). The CDR3 region is CASSQVLGTGLSPLHF. For the CDR3, the DNA is TGTGCCAGCAGCCAAGTTTTAGGGACAGGTCTTTCACCCCTCCACTTT.

The chain is built from TRBV6-4 and TRBJ1-2, with TRBD1 as a possible D gene (5 bases). CDR1 is MRHNA, CDR2 SNTAGT, per germline. V shed 0 bases and J shed 8 bases, with 13 bases lying between them. The CDR3 covers 14 residues. DNA of the CDR3: TGTGCCAGCAGTGACTCGATGTCCGGGGACGGCTACACCTTC. This encodes CASSDSMSGDGYTF.

The chain uses TRBV11-2 and TRBJ2-2; D assignment may be TRBD1 or TRBD2 (5 bases each). CDR1 is SGHAT, CDR2 FQNNGV, per germline. V lost 5 bases and J 2 bases, leaving 18 bases between the germline ends. The CDR3 totals 17 residues. The CDR3 loop reads CASSPIEGPTNTGELFF. CDR3 in DNA: TGTGCCAGCAGCCCGATCGAGGGACCGACTAACACCGGGGAGCTGTTTTTT. The full variable domain, completed using reference TRBV11-2 and TRBJ2-2, is EAGVAQSPRYKIIEKRQSVAFWCNPISGHATLYWYQQILGQGPKLLIQFQNNGVVDDSQLPKDRFSAERLKGVDSTLKIQPAKLEDSAVYLCASSPIEGPTNTGELFFGEGSRLTVL.